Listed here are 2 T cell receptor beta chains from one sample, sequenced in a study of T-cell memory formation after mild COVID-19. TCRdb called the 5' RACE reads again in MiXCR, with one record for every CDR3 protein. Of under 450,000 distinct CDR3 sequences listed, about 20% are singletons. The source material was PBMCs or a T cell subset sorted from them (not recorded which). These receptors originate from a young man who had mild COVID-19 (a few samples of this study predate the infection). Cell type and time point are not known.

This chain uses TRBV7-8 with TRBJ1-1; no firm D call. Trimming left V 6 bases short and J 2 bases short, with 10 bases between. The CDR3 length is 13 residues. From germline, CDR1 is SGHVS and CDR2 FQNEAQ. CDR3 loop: CASRRAGNTEAFF. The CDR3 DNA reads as TGTGCCAGCAGACGGGCGGGAAACACTGAAGCTTTCTTT.

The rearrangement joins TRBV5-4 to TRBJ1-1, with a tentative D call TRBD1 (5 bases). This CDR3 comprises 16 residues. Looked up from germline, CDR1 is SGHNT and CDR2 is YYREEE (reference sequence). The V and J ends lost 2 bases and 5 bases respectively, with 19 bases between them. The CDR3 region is CASSLLGRGEQTEAFF. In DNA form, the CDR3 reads TGTGCCAGCAGCTTACTGGGCCGAGGGGAACAGACTGAAGCTTTCTTT.